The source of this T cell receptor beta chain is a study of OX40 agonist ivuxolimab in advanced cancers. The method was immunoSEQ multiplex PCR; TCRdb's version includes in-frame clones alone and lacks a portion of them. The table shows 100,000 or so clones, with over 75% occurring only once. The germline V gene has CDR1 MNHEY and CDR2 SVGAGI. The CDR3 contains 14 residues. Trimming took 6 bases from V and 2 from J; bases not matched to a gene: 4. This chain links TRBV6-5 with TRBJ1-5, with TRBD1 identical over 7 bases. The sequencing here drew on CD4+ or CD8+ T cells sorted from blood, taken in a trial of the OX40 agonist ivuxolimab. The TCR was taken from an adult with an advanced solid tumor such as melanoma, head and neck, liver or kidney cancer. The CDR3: CASSTDRGNQPQHF. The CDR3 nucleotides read TGTGCCAGCAGCACCGACAGGGGCAATCAGCCCCAGCATTTT.